This T cell receptor beta chain emerged from a study of blood T cell repertoires in COVID-19. Germline CDR1 is MDHEN and CDR2 is SYDVKM. V lost 6 bases and J 0 bases, leaving 11 bases between the germline ends. The CDR3 has 14 amino acids. Clones were read by immunoSEQ multiplex PCR, and TCRdb kept only the in-frame ones, dropping some. The repertoire holds 250,000 to 350,000 clones, with under 90% as singletons. The clonotype comes from a woman aged 40 to 50 who had recovered from COVID-19. Sequencing used peripheral blood. V usage is TRBV28 and J usage is TRBJ2-5, with a tentative D call TRBD2 (7 bases). The CDR3, as DNA: TGTGCCAGCAGACAGGGAGGGAACCAAGAGACCCAGTACTTC. Its protein product is CASRQGGNQETQYF.